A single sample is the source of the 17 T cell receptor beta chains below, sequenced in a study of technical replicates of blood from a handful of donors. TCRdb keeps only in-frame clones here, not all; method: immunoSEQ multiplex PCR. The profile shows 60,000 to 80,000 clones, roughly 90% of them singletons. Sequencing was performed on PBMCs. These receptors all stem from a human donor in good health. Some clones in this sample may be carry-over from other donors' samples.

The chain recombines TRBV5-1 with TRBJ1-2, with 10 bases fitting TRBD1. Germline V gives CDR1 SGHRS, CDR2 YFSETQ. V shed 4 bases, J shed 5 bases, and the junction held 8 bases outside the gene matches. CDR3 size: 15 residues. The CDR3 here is CASSGRDRGQYGYTF. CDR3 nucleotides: TGCGCCAGCAGCGGACGTGACAGGGGGCAATATGGCTACACCTTC.

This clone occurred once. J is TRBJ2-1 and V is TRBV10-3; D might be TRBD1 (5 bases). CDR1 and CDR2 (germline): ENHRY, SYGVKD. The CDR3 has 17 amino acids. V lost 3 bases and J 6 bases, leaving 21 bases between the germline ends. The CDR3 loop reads CAISDPEARVLLNEQFF. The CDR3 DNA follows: TGTGCCATCAGTGACCCCGAGGCCAGGGTACTTCTCAATGAGCAGTTCTTC.

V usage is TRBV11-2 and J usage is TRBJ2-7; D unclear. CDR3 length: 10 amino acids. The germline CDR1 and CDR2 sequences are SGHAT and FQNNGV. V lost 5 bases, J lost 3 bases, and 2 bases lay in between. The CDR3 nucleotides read TGTGCCAGCAGCCTCTACGAGCAGTACTTC. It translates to CASSLYEQYF.

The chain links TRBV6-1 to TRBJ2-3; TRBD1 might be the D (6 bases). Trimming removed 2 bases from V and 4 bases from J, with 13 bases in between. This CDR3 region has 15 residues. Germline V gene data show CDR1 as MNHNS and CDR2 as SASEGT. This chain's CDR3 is CASSEFGGVSDTQYF. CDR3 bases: TGTGCCAGCAGTGAATTTGGGGGCGTATCAGATACGCAGTATTTT.

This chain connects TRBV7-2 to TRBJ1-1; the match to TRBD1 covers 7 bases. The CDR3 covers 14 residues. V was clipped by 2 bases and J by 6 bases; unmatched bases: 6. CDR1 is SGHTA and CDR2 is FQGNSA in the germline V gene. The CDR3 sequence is CASSLFLTGSEAFF. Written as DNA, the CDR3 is TGTGCCAGCAGCTTATTCTTGACAGGGTCTGAAGCTTTCTTT.

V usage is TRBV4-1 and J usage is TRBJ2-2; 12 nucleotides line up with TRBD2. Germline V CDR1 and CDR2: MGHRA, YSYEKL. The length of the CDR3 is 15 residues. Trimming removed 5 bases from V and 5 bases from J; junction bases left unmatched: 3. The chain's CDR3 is CASSVTSGGTGELFF. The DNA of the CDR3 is TGCGCCAGCAGCGTGACTAGCGGGGGAACCGGGGAGCTGTTTTTT.

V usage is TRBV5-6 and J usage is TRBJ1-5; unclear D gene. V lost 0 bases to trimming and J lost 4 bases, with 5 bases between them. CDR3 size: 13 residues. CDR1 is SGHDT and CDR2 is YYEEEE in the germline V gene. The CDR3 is CASSLGPNQPQHF. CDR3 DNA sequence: TGTGCCAGCAGCTTGGGGCCTAATCAGCCCCAGCATTTT.

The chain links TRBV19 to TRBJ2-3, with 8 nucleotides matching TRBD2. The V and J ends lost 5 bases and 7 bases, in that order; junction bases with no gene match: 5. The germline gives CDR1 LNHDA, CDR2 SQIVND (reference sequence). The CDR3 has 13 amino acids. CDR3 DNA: TGTGCCAGTAGTCTAGCGGGTTCAAATACGCAGTATTTT. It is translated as CASSLAGSNTQYF.

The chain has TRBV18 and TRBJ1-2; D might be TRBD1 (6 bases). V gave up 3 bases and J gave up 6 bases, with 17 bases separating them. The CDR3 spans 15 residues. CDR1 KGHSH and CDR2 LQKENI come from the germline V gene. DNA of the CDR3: TGTGCCAGCTCACCCTACTCAGGGGTATCCGATGGCTACACCTTC. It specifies CASSPYSGVSDGYTF.

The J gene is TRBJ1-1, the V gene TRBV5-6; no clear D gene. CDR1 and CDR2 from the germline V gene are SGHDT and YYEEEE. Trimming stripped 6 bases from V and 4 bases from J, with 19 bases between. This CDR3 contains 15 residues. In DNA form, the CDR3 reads TGTGCCAGCAAAAAACGCGGTGGAGGTAGCACTGAAGCTTTCTTT. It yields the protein CASKKRGGGSTEAFF.

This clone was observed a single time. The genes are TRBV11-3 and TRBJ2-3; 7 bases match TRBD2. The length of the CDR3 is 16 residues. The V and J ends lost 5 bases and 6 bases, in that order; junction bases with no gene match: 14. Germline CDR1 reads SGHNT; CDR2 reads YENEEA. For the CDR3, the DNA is TGTGCCAGCAGCCGAGGTTCTAGCGGAGGAGGGGATACGCAGTATTTT. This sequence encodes CASSRGSSGGGDTQYF.

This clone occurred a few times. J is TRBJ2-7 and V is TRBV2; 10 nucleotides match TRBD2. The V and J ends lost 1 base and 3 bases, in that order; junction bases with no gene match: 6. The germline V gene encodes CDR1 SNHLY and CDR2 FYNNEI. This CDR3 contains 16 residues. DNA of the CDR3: TGTGCCAGCAGTGAAGGAGCGGGGGGGCGTTTCTACGAGCAGTACTTC. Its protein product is CASSEGAGGRFYEQYF.

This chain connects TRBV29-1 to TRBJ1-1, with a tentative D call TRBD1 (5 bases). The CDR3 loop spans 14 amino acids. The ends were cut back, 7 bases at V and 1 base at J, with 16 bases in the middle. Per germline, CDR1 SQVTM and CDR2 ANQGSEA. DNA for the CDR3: TGCAGCGCCTCAATACAGGAGGGGAACACTGAAGCTTTCTTT. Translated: CSASIQEGNTEAFF. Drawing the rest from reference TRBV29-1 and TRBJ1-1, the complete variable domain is SAVISQKPSRDICQRGTSLTIQCQVDSQVTMMFWYRQQPGQSLTLIATANQGSEATYESGFVIDKFPISRPNLTFSTLTVSNMSPEDSSIYLCSASIQEGNTEAFFGQGTRLTVV.

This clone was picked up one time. The CDR3 loop is CAWSASQGGVKDTF. The CDR3 DNA is TGTGCCTGGAGCGCATCCCAGGGTGGGGTTAAGGACACCTTC. The chain combines TRBV30 with TRBJ1-2; D may be TRBD1 (5 bases). Germline V gene sequence: CDR1 GTSNPN, CDR2 SVGIG (reference sequence). There are 14 residues in the CDR3. V was shortened by 3 bases and J by 12 bases, with 23 bases between the two germline ends. Full variable domain (outside the CDR3, taken from reference TRBV30 and TRBJ1-2): SQTIHQWPATLVQPVGSPLSLECTVEGTSNPNLYWYRQAAGRGLQLLFYSVGIGQISSEVPQNLSASRPQDRQFILSSKKLLLSDSGFYLCAWSASQGGVKDTFGSGTRLTVV.

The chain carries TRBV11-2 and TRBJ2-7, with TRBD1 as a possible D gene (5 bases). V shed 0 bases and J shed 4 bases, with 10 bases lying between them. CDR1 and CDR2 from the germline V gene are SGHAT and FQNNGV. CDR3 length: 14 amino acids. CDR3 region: CASSLEGRGYEQYF. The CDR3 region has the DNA TGTGCCAGCAGCTTAGAAGGAAGGGGTTACGAGCAGTACTTC.

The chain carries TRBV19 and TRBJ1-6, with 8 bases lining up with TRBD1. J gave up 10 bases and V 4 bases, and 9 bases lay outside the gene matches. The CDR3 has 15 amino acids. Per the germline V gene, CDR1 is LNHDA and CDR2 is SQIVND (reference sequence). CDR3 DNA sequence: TGTGCCAGTAGTACGAAGGGACAGGACCGGTCACCCCTCCACTTT. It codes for CASSTKGQDRSPLHF. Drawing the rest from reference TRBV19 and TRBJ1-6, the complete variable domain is DGGITQSPKYLFRKEGQNVTLSCEQNLNHDAMYWYRQDPGQGLRLIYYSQIVNDFQKGDIAEGYSVSREKKESFPLTVTSAQKNPTAFYLCASSTKGQDRSPLHFGNGTRLTVT.

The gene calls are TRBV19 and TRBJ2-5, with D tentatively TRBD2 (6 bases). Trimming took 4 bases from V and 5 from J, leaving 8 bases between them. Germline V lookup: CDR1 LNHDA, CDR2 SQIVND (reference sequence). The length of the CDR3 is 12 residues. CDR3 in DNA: TGTGCCAGTAGTAAGGGAGGCGAGACCCAGTACTTC. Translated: CASSKGGETQYF.